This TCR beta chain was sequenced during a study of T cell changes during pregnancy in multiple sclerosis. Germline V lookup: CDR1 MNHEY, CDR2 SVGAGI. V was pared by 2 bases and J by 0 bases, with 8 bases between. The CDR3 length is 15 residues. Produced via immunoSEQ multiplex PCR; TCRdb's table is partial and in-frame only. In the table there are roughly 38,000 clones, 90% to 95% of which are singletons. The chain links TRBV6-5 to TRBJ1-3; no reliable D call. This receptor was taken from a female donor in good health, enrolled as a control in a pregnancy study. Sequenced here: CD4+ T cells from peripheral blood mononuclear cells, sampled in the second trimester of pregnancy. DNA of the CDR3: TGTGCCAGCAGTTACCAGATAACCTCTGGAAACACCATATATTTT. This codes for CASSYQITSGNTIYF.